This is a list of T cell receptor beta chains from one sample in a study of T cells and copy number aberrations in small-cell lung cancer. Measured with immunoSEQ multiplex PCR; TCRdb has only the in-frame clones, and not every one. The table includes roughly 2,200 clones, 70% to 80% detected once. The source material was normal tissue next to the tumor. Receptors originate from a woman aged 55-70 years with small cell lung cancer. Each CDR3 is given with its conserved first and last residue.

TRBV5-4 | CASSLSVQTSDTQYF
TRBV5-6 | CASSFRDRVHEQYF
TRBV15 | CATSRDTGQETQYF
TRBV6-1 | CASSLHMNTEAFF
TRBV11-2 | CASGPRLWVQDTEAFF
TRBV10-3 | CAISAPGSSEAFF
TRBV5-1 | CASSPGLAGAQETQYF
TRBV15 | CATSRDRGPYEQYF
TRBV4-1 | CASSQRWGQGDSPLHF
TRBV5-5 | CASRGDYYGTEAFF
TRBV2 | CASSENPTGIQPQHF
TRBV28 | CASSSAGPYEQYF
TRBV18 | CASSDQETQYF
TRBV5-4 | CASSLAGGPGTEAFF
TRBV7-9 | CASSLAAADNSPLHF
TRBV14 | CASSQESGGRSDEKLFF
TRBV7-2 | CASSPQGILSETQYF
TRBV2 | CASREDRGGSPLHF
TRBV28 | CASTKRSNQPQHF
TRBV28 | CASRGSGARPGNTIYF
TRBV21-1 | CASHRLNTEAFF
TRBV28 | CASSSLSSGAGFSYEQYF